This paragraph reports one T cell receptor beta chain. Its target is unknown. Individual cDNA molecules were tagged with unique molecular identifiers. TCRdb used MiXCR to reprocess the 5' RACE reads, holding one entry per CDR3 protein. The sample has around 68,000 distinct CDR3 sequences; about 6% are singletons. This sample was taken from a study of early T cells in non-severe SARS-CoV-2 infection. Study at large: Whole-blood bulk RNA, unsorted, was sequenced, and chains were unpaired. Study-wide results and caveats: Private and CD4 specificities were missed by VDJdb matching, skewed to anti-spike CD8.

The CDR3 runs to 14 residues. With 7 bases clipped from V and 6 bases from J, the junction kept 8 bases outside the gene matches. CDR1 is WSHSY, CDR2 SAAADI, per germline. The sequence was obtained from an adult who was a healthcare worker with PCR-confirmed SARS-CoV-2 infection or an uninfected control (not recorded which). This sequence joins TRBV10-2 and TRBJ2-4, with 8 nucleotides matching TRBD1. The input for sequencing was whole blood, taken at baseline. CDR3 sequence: CASMTQGAGNIQYF. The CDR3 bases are TGCGCCAGCATGACCCAGGGGGCCGGAAACATTCAGTACTTC.